This paragraph covers one T cell receptor (beta chain) sequence. The data stem from a study of blood T cell repertoires in COVID-19. The V gene lost 3 bases and the J gene lost 5 bases, with 14 bases spanning the gap. The CDR3 has 15 residues. The germline CDR1 and CDR2 sequences are SGDLS and YYNGEE. Original processing notes: Amplification of reference gene primers was used by the study to estimate nucleated cell counts. Sequenced by immunoSEQ multiplex PCR; TCRdb stores in-frame clones only, minus some. That table supplies the V and J calls and clone size; D and trimming were determined from the DNA. This repertoire shows more than 300,000 clones, 70% to 90% found once; its top ten account for around 1.9%.

This sequence originates from a middle-aged man in a cohort exposed to, infected with or recovered from COVID-19 (not recorded which). The chain has TRBV9 and TRBJ2-2; a possible D gene is TRBD1 (6 bases). Source material: PBMCs or T cells enriched from blood (not recorded which). The CDR3 bases are TGTGCCAGCAGCGGAGGGACACCCGGTACCGGGGAGCTGTTTTTT. Translating it yields CASSGGTPGTGELFF.